The 5 T cell receptor beta chains presented below share a single source sample, sequenced in a study of cytomegalovirus exposure and HLA in healthy donors. This PCR relied on a set of 60 Vbeta primers and 13 Jbeta primers. Profiling relied on immunoSEQ multiplex PCR, and the TCRdb table lists in-frame clones only, not all of them. This table holds some 90,000 clones, over 60% found once. Material: PBMCs. Every receptor here comes from a man aged 40-49 years in good health and CMV-seronegative.

The table lists this clone with a few counts. This chain connects TRBV27 to TRBJ2-5; D is possibly TRBD1 (7 bases). Germline V gene data show CDR1 as MNHEY and CDR2 as SMNVEV (reference sequence). The CDR3 runs 15 residues. V was cut by 2 bases and J by 5 bases, with 15 bases left in between. The CDR3 DNA sequence: TGTGCCAGCAGTTTAGGGGACTTCAGGGGGGAGACCCAGTACTTC. It translates to CASSLGDFRGETQYF.

This sequence joins TRBV9 and TRBJ1-4; 7 bases line up with TRBD1. J gave up 4 bases and V 3 bases, and 6 bases lay outside the gene matches. The CDR3 loop spans 15 amino acids. Germline V gene data show CDR1 as SGDLS and CDR2 as YYNGEE. CDR3: CASSGGTVSNEKLFF. CDR3 nucleotide sequence: TGTGCCAGCAGCGGGGGGACAGTGAGTAATGAAAAACTGTTTTTT. Based on the CDR3 plus reference TRBV9 and TRBJ1-4, the full variable domain is DSGVTQTPKHLITATGQRVTLRCSPRSGDLSVYWYQQSLDQGLQFLIQYYNGEERAKGNILERFSAQQFPDLHSELNLSSLELGDSALYFCASSGGTVSNEKLFFGSGTQLSVL.

The J gene is TRBJ1-2, the V gene TRBV6-1, with 9 bases aligning to TRBD1. Germline V gene lookup returns CDR1 MNHNS and CDR2 SASEGT. There are 17 residues in the CDR3. V lost 0 bases, J lost 2 bases, and 7 bases stayed unmatched. CDR3 bases: TGTGCCAGCAGTGAAGCCCGGGAGGGACAGGGAAACTATGGCTACACCTTC. Residues: CASSEAREGQGNYGYTF.

The chain links TRBV27 to TRBJ2-5; D may be TRBD1 (5 bases). The assigned J gene may be wrong: the sequence end matches TRBJ2-7 better. Looked up from germline, CDR1 is MNHEY and CDR2 is SMNVEV (reference sequence). The CDR3 sequence is 12 residues long. DNA of the CDR3: TGTGCCAGCAGCAATCAGGGATACGAGCAGTACTTC. The encoded protein is CASSNQGYEQYF.

The chain combines TRBV7-6 with TRBJ2-7, with TRBD1 matching over 10 bases. Trimming took 3 bases from V and 2 from J; bases not matched to a gene: 7. The CDR3 is 16 residues long. Germline V gene lookup returns CDR1 SGHVS and CDR2 FNYEAQ. CDR3 sequence (DNA): TGTGCCAGCAGCTTGTTACCGGGACAGGGGACCTACGAGCAGTACTTC. Translation gives CASSLLPGQGTYEQYF.